The rows below give T cell receptor beta chains drawn from one sample of a study of neurological immune-mediated disorders. MiXCR, applied by TCRdb to the 5' RACE reads, yields one record per CDR3 protein. The sample carries 50,000 to 60,000 distinct CDR3 sequences, about 4.2% recorded once. The specimen was CD4+ T cells from blood. The receptors here all came from a woman in her thirties or forties with multiple sclerosis. The CDR3 runs from the conserved cysteine through the conserved F or W. The D gene is left open where the match is weak. Clone size is stated in some rows and not others, as once, few, many or a class when expanded.

NA	many	TRBV19	TRBJ1-1	CASTPVGVLVNTEAFF	TGTGCCAGTACCCCCGTGGGAGTACTCGTGAACACTGAAGCTTTCTTT
NA	many	TRBV5-1	TRBJ1-1	CASSDQGAYTEAFF	TGCGCCAGCAGCGACCAGGGCGCTTACACTGAAGCTTTCTTT
NA	many	TRBV29-1	TRBJ2-5	CSVERGAGETQYF	TGCAGCGTTGAAAGAGGGGCGGGAGAGACCCAGTACTTC
TRBD1	many	TRBV5-1	TRBJ1-6	CASSLRGPNSPLHF	TGCGCCAGCAGCTTGAGGGGGCCTAATTCACCCCTCCACTTT
NA	many	TRBV10-2	TRBJ2-5	CASSEQKRETQYF	TGCGCCAGCAGTGAGCAAAAGCGAGAGACCCAGTACTTC
NA	many	TRBV5-1	TRBJ2-7	CASSMLGQSVEQYF	TGCGCCAGCAGCATGCTTGGGCAGTCGGTCGAGCAGTACTTC
NA	many	TRBV5-1	TRBJ2-1	CASSLSTTSEQFF	TGCGCCAGCAGCTTGAGTACCACCAGTGAGCAGTTCTTC
TRBD2	many	TRBV20-1	TRBJ2-7	CSARDTWRGASYEQYF	TGCAGTGCTAGAGATACTTGGCGGGGGGCCTCCTACGAGCAGTACTTC
NA	many	TRBV5-1	TRBJ1-1	CASSLDGRSLPTMNTEAFF	TGCGCCAGCAGCTTGGACGGACGATCTCTGCCCACTATGAACACTGAAGCTTTCTTT
TRBD2	many	TRBV5-1	TRBJ2-7	CASSLTSGPYEQYF	TGCGCCAGCAGCTTGACTAGCGGACCCTACGAGCAGTACTTC
NA	many	TRBV3-1	TRBJ1-1	CASSQAPFLNTEAFF	TGTGCCAGCAGCCAAGCGCCTTTCCTTAACACTGAAGCTTTCTTT
NA	many	TRBV6-5	TRBJ2-2	CASSSSIPSNTGELFF	TGTGCCAGCAGTTCCTCAATACCTTCGAACACCGGGGAGCTGTTTTTT
NA	NA	TRBV5-6	TRBJ2-1	CASSLSKRRTGGQFF	TGTGCCAGCAGCTTGTCTAAACGAAGAACGGGCGGGCAGTTCTTC
NA	many	TRBV6-5	TRBJ1-2	CASSYSGGSWSGYTF	TGTGCCAGCAGTTACTCAGGGGGTAGTTGGAGTGGCTACACCTTC
TRBD1	many	TRBV11-1	TRBJ1-5	CASSSGQGGNQPQHF	TGTGCCAGCAGCTCGGGACAGGGTGGCAATCAGCCCCAGCATTTT
NA	many	TRBV5-1	TRBJ1-2	CASRWEQGSTYGYTF	TGCGCCAGCAGATGGGAACAGGGCTCGACTTATGGCTACACCTTC
NA	many	TRBV5-1	TRBJ1-2	CASSRQETHLGYTF	TGCGCCAGCAGTAGACAGGAAACCCACCTGGGCTACACCTTC
NA	NA	TRBV20-1	TRBJ2-1	CSASGTRHNEQFF	TGCAGTGCTAGCGGGACAAGACACAATGAGCAGTTCTTC
NA	many	TRBV27	TRBJ1-5	CASSWGQGQPQHF	TGTGCCAGCAGTTGGGGCCAGGGTCAGCCCCAGCATTTT
TRBD1	many	TRBV20-1	TRBJ1-1	CSAPRTGALNTEAFF	TGCAGTGCCCCCCGGACAGGGGCCTTGAACACTGAAGCTTTCTTT
NA	many	TRBV12-3/TRBV12-4	TRBJ2-5	CASSLATQETQYF	TGTGCCAGCAGTTTAGCGACACAAGAGACCCAGTACTTC
NA	many	TRBV7-9	TRBJ1-1	CASSASGRVGHTEAFF	TGTGCCAGCAGCGCCTCGGGGAGGGTAGGGCACACTGAAGCTTTCTTT
TRBD1	many	TRBV5-6	TRBJ2-1	CATQGVYNEQFF	TGTGCCACCCAGGGGGTATACAATGAGCAGTTCTTC
NA	many	TRBV12-3/TRBV12-4	TRBJ2-7	CASSLSPLQTRATYEQYF	TGTGCCAGCAGTTTAAGCCCACTACAGACTAGGGCCACCTACGAGCAGTACTTC
NA	NA	TRBV18	TRBJ1-4	CASSLGVQIPSTNEKLFF	TGTGCCAGCTCACTGGGGGTCCAGATTCCATCAACTAATGAAAAACTGTTTTTT